This is a list of T cell receptor beta chains from one sample in a study of T cell responses to AZD1222 COVID-19 vaccine. Libraries were prepared by immunoSEQ multiplex PCR; TCRdb keeps only in-frame clonotypes and omits some of them. The sample includes about 88,000 clones, roughly 89% of them seen just once. The sample here was peripheral blood, taken 28 days after the second AZD1222 dose. These receptors came from an adult who received the AZD1222 COVID-19 vaccine. CDR3s include the opening cysteine and the closing phenylalanine or tryptophan. D genes are given only for firm matches. Clone size is stated in some rows and not others, as once, few, many or a class when expanded.

TRBV13	NA	NA	TRBJ2-2	CASSNRGLGAGELFF	TGTGCCAGCAGCAACCGGGGCCTAGGGGCCGGGGAGCTGTTTTTT
TRBV6-1	NA	NA	TRBJ1-1	CASSQTQGTAFF	TGTGCCAGCAGTCAAACTCAGGGGACGGCTTTCTTT
TRBV28	NA	few	TRBJ1-5	CATNRDVLYSNQPQHF	TGTGCCACCAACAGGGACGTCCTGTATAGCAATCAGCCCCAGCATTTT
TRBV3-1/TRBV3-2	NA	NA	TRBJ2-5	CASSQIGGIQETQYF	TGTGCCAGCAGCCAAATAGGGGGTATCCAAGAGACCCAGTACTTC
TRBV18	NA	NA	TRBJ2-7	CASSPPVSSYEQYF	TGTGCCAGCTCACCACCCGTAAGCTCCTACGAGCAGTACTTC
TRBV7-9	NA	NA	TRBJ2-5	CASSFGETQYF	TGTGCCAGCAGCTTTGGTGAGACCCAGTACTTC
TRBV6-2/TRBV6-3	NA	NA	TRBJ1-2	CASSGSGVDYGYTF	TGTGCCAGCAGTGGTTCGGGGGTTGACTATGGCTACACCTTC
TRBV5-6	TRBD1	NA	TRBJ2-5	CASSLMLDRGRQETQYF	TGTGCCAGCAGCTTGATGTTAGACAGGGGGAGGCAAGAGACCCAGTACTTC
TRBV7-8	NA	NA	TRBJ1-4	CASSREAGTFGKLFF	TGTGCCAGCAGCCGAGAGGCAGGGACCTTCGGAAAACTGTTTTTT
TRBV6-1	NA	NA	TRBJ1-1	CASSEAGSEVEAFF	TGTGCCAGCAGTGAGGCAGGGTCGGAAGTTGAAGCTTTCTTT
TRBV19	NA	few	TRBJ1-2	CASVDRSLNYGYTF	TGTGCCAGTGTTGACAGGTCACTTAACTATGGCTACACCTTC
TRBV5-1	TRBD1	NA	TRBJ2-2	CASSQGQAVRNGELFF	TGCGCCAGCAGCCAGGGACAGGCGGTTAGAAACGGGGAGCTGTTTTTT
TRBV7-2	NA	NA	TRBJ2-3	CASSRSSGLGPYF	TGTGCCAGCAGCCGCAGCTCGGGTCTAGGGCCGTATTTT
TRBV6-2/TRBV6-3	NA	NA	TRBJ1-2	CASSSTTYGYTF	TGTGCCAGCAGTTCGACAACCTATGGCTACACCTTC
TRBV9	TRBD2	NA	TRBJ2-6	CASSVAAGGLSGANVLTF	TGTGCCAGCAGCGTAGCGGCGGGGGGTCTCTCTGGGGCCAACGTCCTGACTTTC
TRBV2	NA	few	TRBJ1-1	CASMAGARRNTEAFF	TGTGCCAGCATGGCAGGCGCCCGGCGGAACACTGAAGCTTTCTTT
TRBV2	NA	NA	TRBJ2-3	CASSSTGSTDTQYF	TGTGCCAGCAGTTCCACAGGTAGCACAGATACGCAGTATTTT
TRBV13	NA	NA	TRBJ1-1	CASSANRAHEAFF	TGTGCCAGCAGCGCCAACAGGGCCCATGAAGCTTTCTTT